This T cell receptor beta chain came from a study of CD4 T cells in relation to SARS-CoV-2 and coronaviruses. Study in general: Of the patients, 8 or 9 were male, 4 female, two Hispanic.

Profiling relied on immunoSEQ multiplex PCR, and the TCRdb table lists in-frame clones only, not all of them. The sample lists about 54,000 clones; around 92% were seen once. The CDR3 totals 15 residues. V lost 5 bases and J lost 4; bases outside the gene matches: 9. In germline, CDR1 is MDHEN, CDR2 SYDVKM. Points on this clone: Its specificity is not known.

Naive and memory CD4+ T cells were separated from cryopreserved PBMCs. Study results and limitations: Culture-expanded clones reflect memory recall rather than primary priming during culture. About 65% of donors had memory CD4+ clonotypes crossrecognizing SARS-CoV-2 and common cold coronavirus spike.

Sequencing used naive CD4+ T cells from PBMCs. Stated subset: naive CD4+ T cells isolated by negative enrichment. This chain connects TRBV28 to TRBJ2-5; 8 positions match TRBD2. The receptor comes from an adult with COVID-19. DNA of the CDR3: TGTGCCAGCAGTGTCCAGAAGGCGGGAGGAGAGACCCAGTACTTC. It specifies CASSVQKAGGETQYF.